This T cell receptor (beta chain) comes out of a study of vaccination effects on CD4 cells after COVID-19. Looking at the study overall: Samples that were drawn after vaccination came a median of 72 days after the second dose. General study findings and limits: Researchers report that only 1 of 255 vaccine-induced clones in healthy vaccinees cross-reacted with common cold coronaviruses. Late post-vaccination, clones induced by infection and those induced by vaccine underwent marked clonal contraction.

From germline, CDR1 is LNHDA and CDR2 SQIVND (reference sequence). This CDR3 comprises 13 residues. V shed 6 bases and J shed 4 bases, with 12 bases lying between them. This table comes from immunoSEQ multiplex PCR, and its TCRdb copy is limited to in-frame clones, with some not included. The sample lists under 35,000 clones; less than 80% were seen once. Viral peptide pool expansion of antigen-specific CD4+ T cells preceded sequencing in the ViraFEST assay. The culture ran for approximately 11 days before CD4+ T cells were isolated. Participants each got two BNT162b2 or mRNA-1273 vaccine doses. A density of more than 1.5 million PBMC per well was used; these cells were cultured with approximately 9.3 IU/ml IL-2 and roughly 10 ug/ml peptides. Concerning this clone: The antigen remains undetermined.

The sequence derives from a human donor who received a COVID-19 vaccine. The rearrangement links TRBV19 to TRBJ1-2; D may be TRBD1 (5 bases). The material sequenced was CD4+ T cells from PBMCs cultured with SARS-CoV-2 spike peptides, taken after COVID-19 vaccination. For the CDR3, the DNA is TGTGCCAGTAGCGACCGGGGCCGCTATGGCTACACCTTC. Its translation is CASSDRGRYGYTF.